This entry features one T cell receptor beta chain sequence. This sample was taken from a study of cytomegalovirus exposure and HLA in healthy donors. Germline V lookup: CDR1 LNHDA, CDR2 SQIVND (reference sequence). The CDR3 is made up of 15 amino acids. Trimming at V came to 7 bases and at J to 4 bases, leaving 12 bases not matched to a gene. Both 60 Vbeta primers and 13 Jbeta primers went into the PCR. Here immunoSEQ multiplex PCR was the method, and the copy in TCRdb shows in-frame clones only, minus some. This specimen shows about 200,000 clones; the ten leading clones hold 0.9% to 1.4%. V usage is TRBV19 and J usage is TRBJ1-1, with 7 nucleotides matching TRBD1. The TCR sequence derives from a girl aged 2 to 10 in good health and CMV-seropositive. The sequenced sample consisted of PBMCs. Written as DNA, the CDR3 is TGTGCCAGTATCCCGGAGGGGGCGGCGGGCACTGAAGCTTTCTTT. Translated, it gives CASIPEGAAGTEAFF.